This T cell receptor beta chain was retrieved from a study of blood T cell repertoires in COVID-19. In the study overall: The origin of the acute and convalescent COVID-19 samples was the United States, Italy and Spain.

Profiled with immunoSEQ multiplex PCR; TCRdb holds only in-frame clones, not every one. The sample holds about 49,000 clones, around 78% seen once. Sequenced material: peripheral blood. The TCR sequence derives from a human donor in a cohort sampled during active COVID-19.

The CDR3 is CASSLFRYNSPLHF. In DNA form, the CDR3 reads TGTGCCAGCAGCTTATTCCGTTATAATTCACCCCTCCACTTT. The chain recombines TRBV13 with TRBJ1-6; D is unresolved. From germline, CDR1 is PRHDT and CDR2 FYEKMQ (reference sequence). This CDR3 is 14 amino acids long. The V and J ends lost 2 bases and 4 bases respectively, with 6 bases between them.